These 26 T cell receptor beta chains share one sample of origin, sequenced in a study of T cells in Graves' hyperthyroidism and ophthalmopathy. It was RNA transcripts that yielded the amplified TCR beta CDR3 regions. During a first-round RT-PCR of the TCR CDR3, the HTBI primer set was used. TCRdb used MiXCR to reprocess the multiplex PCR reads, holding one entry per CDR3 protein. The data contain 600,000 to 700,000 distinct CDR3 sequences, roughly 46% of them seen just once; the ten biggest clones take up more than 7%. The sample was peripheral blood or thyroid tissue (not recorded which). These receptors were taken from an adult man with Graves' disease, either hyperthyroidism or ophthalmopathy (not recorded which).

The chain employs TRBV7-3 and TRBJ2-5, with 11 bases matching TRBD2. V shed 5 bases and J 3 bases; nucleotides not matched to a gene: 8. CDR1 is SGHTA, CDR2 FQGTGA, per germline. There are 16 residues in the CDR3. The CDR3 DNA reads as TGTGCCAGCAGCGTTGCCGGGACTAGCGGAGAAGAGACCCAGTACTTC. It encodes CASSVAGTSGEETQYF.

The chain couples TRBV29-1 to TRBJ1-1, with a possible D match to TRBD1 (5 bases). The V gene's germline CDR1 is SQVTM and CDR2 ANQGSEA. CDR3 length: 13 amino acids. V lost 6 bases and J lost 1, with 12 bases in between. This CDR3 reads CSVSPTGNTEAFF. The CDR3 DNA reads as TGCAGCGTATCCCCTACAGGGAACACTGAAGCTTTCTTT.

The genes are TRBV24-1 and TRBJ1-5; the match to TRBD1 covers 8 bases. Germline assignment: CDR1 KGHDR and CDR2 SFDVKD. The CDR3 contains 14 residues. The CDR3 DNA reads TGTGCTAGGACAACAGGGGGAAGCAATCAGCCCCAGCATTTT. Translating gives CARTTGGSNQPQHF.

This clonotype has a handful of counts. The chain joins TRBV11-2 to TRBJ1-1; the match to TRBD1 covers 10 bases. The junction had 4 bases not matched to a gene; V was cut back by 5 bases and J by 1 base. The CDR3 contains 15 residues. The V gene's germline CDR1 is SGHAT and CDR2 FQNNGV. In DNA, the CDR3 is TGTGCCAGCAGCCCAAGACAGGGGGCGAACACTGAAGCTTTCTTT. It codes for CASSPRQGANTEAFF.

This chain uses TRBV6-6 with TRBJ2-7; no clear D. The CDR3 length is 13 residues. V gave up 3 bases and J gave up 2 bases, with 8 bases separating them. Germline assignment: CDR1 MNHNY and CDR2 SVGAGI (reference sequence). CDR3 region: CASSYRAAYEQYF. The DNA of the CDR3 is TGTGCCAGCAGTTATAGAGCTGCCTACGAGCAGTACTTC.

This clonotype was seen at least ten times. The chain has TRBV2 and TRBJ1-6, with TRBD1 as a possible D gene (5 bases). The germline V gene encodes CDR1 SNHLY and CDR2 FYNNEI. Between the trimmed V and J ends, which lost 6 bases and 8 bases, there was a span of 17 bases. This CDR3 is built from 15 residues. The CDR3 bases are TGTGCCAGCAGATGGCGCAGGGCTCTCGATTCACCCCTCCACTTT. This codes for CASRWRRALDSPLHF.

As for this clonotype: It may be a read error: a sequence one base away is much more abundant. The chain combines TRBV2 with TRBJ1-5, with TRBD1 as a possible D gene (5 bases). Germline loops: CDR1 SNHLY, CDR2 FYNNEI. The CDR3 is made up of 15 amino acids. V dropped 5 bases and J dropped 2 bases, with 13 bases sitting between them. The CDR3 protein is CASSRLGVGNQPQHF. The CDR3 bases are TGTGCCAGCAGTCGACTGGGGGTCGGCAATCAGCCCCAGCATTTT.

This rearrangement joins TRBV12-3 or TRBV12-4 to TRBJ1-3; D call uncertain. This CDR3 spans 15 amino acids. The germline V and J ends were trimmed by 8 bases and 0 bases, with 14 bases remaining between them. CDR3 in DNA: TGTGCCAGCTTGGCCGGGCCGATCTCTGGAAACACCATATATTTT. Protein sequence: CASLAGPISGNTIYF.

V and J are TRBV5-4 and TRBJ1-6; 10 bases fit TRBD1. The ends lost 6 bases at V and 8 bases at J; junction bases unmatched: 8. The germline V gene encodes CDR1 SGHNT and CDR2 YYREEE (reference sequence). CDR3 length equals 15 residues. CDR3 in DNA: TGTGCCAGCAACCCGCGTGGGACAGGGGATTCACCCCTCCACTTT. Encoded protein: CASNPRGTGDSPLHF.

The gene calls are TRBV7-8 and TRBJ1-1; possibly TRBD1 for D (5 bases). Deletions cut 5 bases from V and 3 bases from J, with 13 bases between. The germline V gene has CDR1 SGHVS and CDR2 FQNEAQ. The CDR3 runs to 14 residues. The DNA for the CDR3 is TGTGCCAGCAGCGGGGGTCCGGGGGACACTGAAGCTTTCTTT. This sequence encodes CASSGGPGDTEAFF.

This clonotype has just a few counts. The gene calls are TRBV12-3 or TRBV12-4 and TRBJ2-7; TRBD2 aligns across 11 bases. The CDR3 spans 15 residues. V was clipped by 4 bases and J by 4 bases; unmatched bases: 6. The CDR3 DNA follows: TGTGCCAGCAGTTCTCCGGGACTAGCGGCTTACGAGCAGTACTTC. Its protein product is CASSSPGLAAYEQYF.

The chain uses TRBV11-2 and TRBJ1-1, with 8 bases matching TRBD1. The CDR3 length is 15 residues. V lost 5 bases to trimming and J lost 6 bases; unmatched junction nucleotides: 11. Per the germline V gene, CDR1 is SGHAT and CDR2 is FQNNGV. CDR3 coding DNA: TGTGCCAGCAGCCAAGTTACGGGACAGGTCTCTGAAGCTTTCTTT. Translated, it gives CASSQVTGQVSEAFF.

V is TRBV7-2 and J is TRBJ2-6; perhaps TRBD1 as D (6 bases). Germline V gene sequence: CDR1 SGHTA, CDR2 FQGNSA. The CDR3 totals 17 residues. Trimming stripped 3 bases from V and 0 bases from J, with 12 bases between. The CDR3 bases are TGTGCCAGCAGCTTTACTGGGGGCTACTCTGGGGCCAACGTCCTGACTTTC. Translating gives CASSFTGGYSGANVLTF.

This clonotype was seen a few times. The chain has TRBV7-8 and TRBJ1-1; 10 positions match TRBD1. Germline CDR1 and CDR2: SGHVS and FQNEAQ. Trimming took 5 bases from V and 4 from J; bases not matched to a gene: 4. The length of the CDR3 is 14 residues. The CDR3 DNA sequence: TGTGCCAGCAGCCCGGGACAGGGGATCACTGAAGCTTTCTTT. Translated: CASSPGQGITEAFF.

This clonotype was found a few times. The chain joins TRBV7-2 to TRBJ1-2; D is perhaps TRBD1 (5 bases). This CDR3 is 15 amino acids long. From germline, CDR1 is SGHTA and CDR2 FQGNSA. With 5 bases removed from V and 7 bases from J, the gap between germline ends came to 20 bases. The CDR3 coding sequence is TGTGCCAGCAGCCAAGAGGAAGGGGCGGGTAGTGGCTACACCTTC. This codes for CASSQEEGAGSGYTF. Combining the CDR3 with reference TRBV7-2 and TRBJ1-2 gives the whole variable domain GAGVSQSPSNKVTEKGKDVELRCDPISGHTALYWYRQSLGQGLEFLIYFQGNSAPDKSGLPSDRFSAERTGGSVSTLTIQRTQQEDSAVYLCASSQEEGAGSGYTFGSGTRLTVV.

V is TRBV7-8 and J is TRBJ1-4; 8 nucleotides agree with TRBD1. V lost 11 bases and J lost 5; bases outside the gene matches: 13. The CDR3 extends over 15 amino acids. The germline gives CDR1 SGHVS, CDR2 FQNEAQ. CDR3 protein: CAWTSQGQGNEKLFF. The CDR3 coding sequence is TGTGCCTGGACATCCCAAGGACAGGGAAATGAAAAACTGTTTTTT.

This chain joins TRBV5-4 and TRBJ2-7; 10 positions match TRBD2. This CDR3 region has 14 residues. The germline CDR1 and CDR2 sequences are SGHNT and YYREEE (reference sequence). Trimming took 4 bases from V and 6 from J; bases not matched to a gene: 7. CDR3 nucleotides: TGTGCCAGCAGCCTTTACCGGACTAGCGGCGAGCAGTACTTC. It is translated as CASSLYRTSGEQYF.

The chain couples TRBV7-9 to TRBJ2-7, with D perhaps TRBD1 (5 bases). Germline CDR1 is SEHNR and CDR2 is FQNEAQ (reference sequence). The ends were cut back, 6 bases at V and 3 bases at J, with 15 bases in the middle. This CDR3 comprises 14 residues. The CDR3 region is CASSFSDSYYEQYF. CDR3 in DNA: TGTGCCAGCAGTTTCTCCGACAGCTACTACGAGCAGTACTTC.

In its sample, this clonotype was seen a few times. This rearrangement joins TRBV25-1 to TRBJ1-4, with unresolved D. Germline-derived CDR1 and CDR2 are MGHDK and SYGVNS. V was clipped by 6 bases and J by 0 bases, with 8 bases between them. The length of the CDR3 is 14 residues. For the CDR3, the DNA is TGTGCCAGCAGGACACTTGCAACTAATGAAAAACTGTTTTTT. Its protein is CASRTLATNEKLFF.

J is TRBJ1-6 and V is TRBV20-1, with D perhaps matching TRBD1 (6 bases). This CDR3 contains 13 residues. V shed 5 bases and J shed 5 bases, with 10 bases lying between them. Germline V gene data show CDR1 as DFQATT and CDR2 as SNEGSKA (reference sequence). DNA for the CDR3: TGCAGTGCTCAGGCAGGGGATAATTCACCCCTCCACTTT. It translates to CSAQAGDNSPLHF.

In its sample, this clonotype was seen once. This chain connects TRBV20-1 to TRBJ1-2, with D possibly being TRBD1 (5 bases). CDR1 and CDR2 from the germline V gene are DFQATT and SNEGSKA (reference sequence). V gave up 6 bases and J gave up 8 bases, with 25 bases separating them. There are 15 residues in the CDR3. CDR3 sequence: CSATSPGPRSEGYTF. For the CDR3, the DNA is TGCAGTGCCACTTCTCCGGGACCAAGGTCGGAAGGCTACACCTTC.

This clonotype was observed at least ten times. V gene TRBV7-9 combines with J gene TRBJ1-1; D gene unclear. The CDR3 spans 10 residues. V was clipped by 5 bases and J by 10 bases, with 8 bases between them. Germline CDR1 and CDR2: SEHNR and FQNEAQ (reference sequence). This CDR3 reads CASSLLPAFF. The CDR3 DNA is TGTGCCAGCAGCCTCCTCCCAGCTTTCTTT.

Here the CDR3 reads CATSQEYEQYF. The CDR3 coding sequence is TGTGCCACCAGTCAGGAGTACGAGCAGTACTTC. The chain combines TRBV24-1 with TRBJ2-7; D is unclear. The germline CDR1 and CDR2 sequences are KGHDR and SFDVKD. The CDR3 is 11 residues long. Trimming cost V 6 bases and J 4 bases, with 6 bases left between them.

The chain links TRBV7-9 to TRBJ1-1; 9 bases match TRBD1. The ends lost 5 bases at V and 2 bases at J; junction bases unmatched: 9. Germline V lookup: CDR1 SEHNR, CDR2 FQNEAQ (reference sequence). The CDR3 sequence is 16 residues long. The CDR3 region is CASSPPGQGPNTEAFF. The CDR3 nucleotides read TGTGCCAGCAGCCCACCGGGACAGGGACCAAACACTGAAGCTTTCTTT.

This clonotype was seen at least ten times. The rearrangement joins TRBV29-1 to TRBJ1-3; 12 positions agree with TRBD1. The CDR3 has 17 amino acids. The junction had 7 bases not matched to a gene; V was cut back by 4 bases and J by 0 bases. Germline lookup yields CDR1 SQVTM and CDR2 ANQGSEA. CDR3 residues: CSVAGTGGSHSGNTIYF. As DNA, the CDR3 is TGCAGCGTTGCCGGGACAGGGGGCTCACACTCTGGAAACACCATATATTTT.

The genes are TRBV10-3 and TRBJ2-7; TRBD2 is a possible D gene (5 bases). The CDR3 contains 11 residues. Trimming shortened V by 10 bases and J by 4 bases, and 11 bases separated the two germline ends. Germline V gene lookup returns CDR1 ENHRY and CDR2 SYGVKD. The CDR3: CATTRGYEQYF. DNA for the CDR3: TGTGCCACCACTCGGGGTTACGAGCAGTACTTC.